Listed here are 3 T cell receptor beta chains from one sample, sequenced in a study of blood T cell repertoires in COVID-19. Clones were sequenced by immunoSEQ multiplex PCR, and TCRdb holds only the in-frame ones, with some missing. The table shows 200,000 or so clones, with around 77% occurring only once. The specimen was peripheral blood. Receptors originate from a man between 60 and 75 years old with active or convalescent COVID-19.

V usage is TRBV19 and J usage is TRBJ1-5; D uncertain. Between the trimmed V and J ends, which lost 1 base and 5 bases, there was a span of 9 bases. CDR1 is LNHDA and CDR2 is SQIVND in the germline V gene (reference sequence). This CDR3 is 14 amino acids long. The CDR3: CASSIGQNHQPQHF. The CDR3 nucleotides read TGTGCCAGTAGTATAGGGCAGAATCATCAGCCCCAGCATTTT.

The chain combines TRBV19 with TRBJ2-1; 8 positions agree with TRBD2. The CDR3 sequence is 16 residues long. CDR1 is LNHDA, CDR2 SQIVND, per germline (reference sequence). Unmatched junction bases numbered 10, after V lost 2 bases and J lost 7 bases. CDR3 region: CASSIYGREAVNEQFF. The CDR3 nucleotides are TGTGCCAGTAGTATATACGGGCGGGAGGCCGTTAATGAGCAGTTCTTC.

This chain uses TRBV6-5 with TRBJ1-3, with no clear D. The CDR3 is made up of 16 amino acids. V lost 2 bases to trimming and J lost 0 bases, with 11 bases between them. The germline V gene has CDR1 MNHEY and CDR2 SVGAGI. The CDR3 DNA reads as TGTGCCAGCAGTTACGACTCGAACCTCTCTGGAAACACCATATATTTT. Protein sequence: CASSYDSNLSGNTIYF.